These 10 T cell receptor beta chains share one sample of origin, sequenced in a study of blood T cell repertoires in COVID-19 (dated by TCRdb to the early 2020s). Library preparation used the immunoSEQ multiplex PCR assay. TCRdb carries this immuneACCESS record with in-frame sequences only. Its versions omit some clonotypes, under half of them owing to an unresolved V gene in the studies checked, with the rest unexplained. The sample table records around 270,000 clones; about 89% of these occur just once. Approximately 0.84% of the sample lies in the top ten. Sequencing was carried out using peripheral blood. These receptors all come from a man aged 25-45 years with acute or convalescent COVID-19.

CDR3 sequence (DNA): TGTGCCAGCAGCCGAACCGCGGCTTCACCCCTCCACTTT. Protein: CASSRTAASPLHF. The chain recombines TRBV14 with TRBJ1-6; D gene uncertain. V lost 4 bases and J lost 9, with 10 bases in between. The CDR3 spans 13 residues. In germline, CDR1 is SGHDN, CDR2 FVKESK.

The V gene is TRBV5-4, the J gene TRBJ2-3; D is perhaps TRBD1 (5 bases). The V and J ends lost 0 bases and 3 bases respectively, with 8 bases between them. CDR3 size: 14 residues. From germline, CDR1 is SGHNT and CDR2 YYREEE (reference sequence). CDR3 protein: CASSLAGLTDTQYF. CDR3 coding DNA: TGTGCCAGCAGCTTGGCAGGGCTGACAGATACGCAGTATTTT.

This clone has just one count. This chain joins TRBV7-9 and TRBJ1-1; D remains ambiguous. CDR1 SEHNR and CDR2 FQNEAQ come from the germline V gene (reference sequence). V lost 5 bases to trimming and J lost 8 bases, with 18 bases between them. The CDR3 sequence is 14 residues long. CDR3 residues: CASSKHDGSGEAFF. The DNA for the CDR3 is TGTGCCAGCAGCAAACATGACGGGTCCGGCGAAGCTTTCTTT.

The chain joins TRBV6-5 to TRBJ1-2; 8 bases agree with TRBD1. With V trimmed by 6 bases and J by 5 bases, 8 bases remained unmatched. This CDR3 has 14 amino acids. Germline values: CDR1 MNHEY, CDR2 SVGAGI. The chain's CDR3 is CASRGSDREYGYTF. CDR3 DNA sequence: TGTGCCAGCAGGGGTTCGGACAGGGAGTATGGCTACACCTTC.

This sequence joins TRBV12-3 or TRBV12-4 and TRBJ1-1; D is ambiguous. Trimming took 7 bases from V and 1 from J, leaving 10 bases between them. CDR3 length: 13 amino acids. The CDR3 DNA reads TGTGCCAGCACCCGACACGAGAACACTGAAGCTTTCTTT. This gives the protein CASTRHENTEAFF.

A single count supports this clone. This chain links TRBV11-2 with TRBJ1-3; perhaps TRBD1 as D (5 bases). V shed 5 bases and J shed 4 bases, with 9 bases lying between them. Germline V lookup: CDR1 SGHAT, CDR2 FQNNGV. The CDR3 runs to 13 residues. This CDR3 is CASSRGLGNTIYF. For the CDR3, the DNA is TGTGCCAGCAGCCGGGGGTTAGGAAACACCATATATTTT.

CDR3 residues: CASSLQGTKNTEAFF. The CDR3 DNA follows: TGTGCCAGCAGTCTACAGGGGACAAAGAACACTGAAGCTTTCTTT. The J gene is TRBJ1-1, the V gene TRBV2; 7 bases match TRBD1. The V gene's germline CDR1 is SNHLY and CDR2 FYNNEI. The CDR3 runs to 15 residues. With V trimmed by 5 bases and J by 1 base, 7 bases remained unmatched.

The CDR3 nucleotides read TGTGCCAGCAGATTACCCAGGGGGCGTCCAAGCCTAAAAGCTTTCTTT. Protein sequence: CASRLPRGRPSLKAFF. The J gene is TRBJ1-1, the V gene TRBV28; 8 bases map to TRBD1. The CDR3 extends over 16 amino acids. Germline trimming cut 6 bases from V and 9 bases from J; bases unmatched to any gene: 18. Germline V CDR1 and CDR2: MDHEN, SYDVKM.

V usage is TRBV3-1 (or the pseudogene TRBV3-2) and J usage is TRBJ1-2, with D unclear. The V end lost 0 bases, the J end lost 7 bases, and 9 bases lay between the germline ends. The CDR3 spans 13 residues. From germline, CDR1 is LGHDT and CDR2 YNNKEL (reference sequence). The CDR3 protein is CASSQDWGGGYTF. CDR3 in DNA: TGTGCCAGCAGCCAAGATTGGGGAGGTGGCTACACCTTC.

The chain recombines TRBV3-1 (or the pseudogene TRBV3-2) with TRBJ2-5; 7 positions match TRBD2. V lost 1 base to trimming and J lost 4 bases; unmatched junction nucleotides: 3. The CDR3 runs to 14 residues. Germline assignment: CDR1 LGHDT and CDR2 YNNKEL (reference sequence). CDR3 residues: CASSQASGTETQYF. CDR3 coding DNA: TGTGCCAGCAGCCAAGCAAGCGGGACAGAGACCCAGTACTTC.